The 27 T cell receptor beta chains below were found in one sample sequenced in a study of T cell repertoires in cytomegalovirus infection. One entry per CDR3 protein results from TCRdb running MiXCR on the reads. The sample includes some 100,000 distinct CDR3 sequences, 20% to 30% of them seen just once. The sample was CD8+ T cells from PBMCs. These receptors all stem from a human donor in good health (CMV status not recorded). Some clones in this sample may be carry-over from other donors' samples.

The chain couples TRBV14 to TRBJ1-1; TRBD1 is a possible D gene (5 bases). The CDR3 covers 15 residues. Germline V CDR1 and CDR2: SGHDN, FVKESK. Trimming removed 4 bases from V and 1 base from J, with 13 bases in between. The CDR3 is CASSPRGRPNTEAFF. DNA for the CDR3: TGTGCCAGCAGCCCCCGGGGGAGGCCGAACACTGAAGCTTTCTTT.

This clonotype appeared many times. The chain couples TRBV7-2 to TRBJ2-5; TRBD2 aligns across 13 bases. The CDR3 covers 19 residues. The germline V gene has CDR1 SGHTA and CDR2 FQGNSA. With V trimmed by 4 bases and J by 5 bases, 16 bases remained unmatched. The CDR3 here is CASSSRGTSGAPPGETQYF. For the CDR3, the DNA is TGTGCCAGCAGCTCCCGCGGGACTAGCGGGGCCCCACCTGGGGAGACCCAGTACTTC.

This clonotype was detected many times. This chain joins TRBV6-5 and TRBJ2-3, with D maybe TRBD2 (6 bases). This CDR3 comprises 15 residues. Trimming shortened V by 6 bases and J by 4 bases, and 17 bases separated the two germline ends. CDR1 MNHEY and CDR2 SVGAGI come from the germline V gene. The CDR3 protein is CASRLLAGDPDTQYF. The CDR3 DNA reads TGTGCCAGCAGGTTACTAGCCGGAGATCCAGATACGCAGTATTTT.

The chain combines TRBV7-9 with TRBJ1-4, with D maybe TRBD1 (5 bases). The length of the CDR3 is 14 residues. Germline-derived CDR1 and CDR2 are SEHNR and FQNEAQ (reference sequence). V lost 5 bases to trimming and J lost 13 bases, with 20 bases between them. CDR3 nucleotides: TGTGCCAGCAGCCCACCCATTAACCGGGACCTACTGTTTTTT. Translating gives CASSPPINRDLLFF.

The chain recombines TRBV7-6 with TRBJ2-2; 11 bases agree with TRBD1. Per the germline V gene, CDR1 is SGHVS and CDR2 is FNYEAQ. Trimming took 5 bases from V and 6 from J; bases not matched to a gene: 8. The CDR3 is made up of 16 amino acids. CDR3 region: CASSTAGQGAAGELFF. The DNA for the CDR3 is TGTGCCAGCAGCACCGCCGGACAGGGGGCGGCCGGGGAGCTGTTTTTT.

Many counts were recorded for this clonotype. The chain joins TRBV5-1 to TRBJ1-2; D ambiguous. The V end was cut by 0 bases, the J end by 10 bases, with 19 bases between. Per germline, CDR1 SGHRS and CDR2 YFSETQ. CDR3 length: 15 residues. The CDR3, as DNA: TGCGCCAGCAGCTTGGATCAAAGCAAGGTTGGAGACTACACCTTC. Protein sequence: CASSLDQSKVGDYTF.

The rearrangement joins TRBV4-3 to TRBJ2-1, with 9 bases aligning to TRBD2. The V segment lost 0 bases and the J segment 7 bases; nucleotides outside the gene matches: 13. This CDR3 is 18 amino acids long. The germline CDR1 and CDR2 sequences are LGHNA and YSLEER. The chain's CDR3 is CASSQDPFRASGDNEQFF. Here the CDR3 DNA reads TGCGCCAGCAGCCAAGATCCCTTTAGAGCTAGCGGGGATAATGAGCAGTTCTTC.

The chain combines TRBV5-8 with TRBJ1-1; D may be TRBD1 (5 bases). CDR3 length: 15 amino acids. V shed 4 bases and J shed 1 base, with 14 bases lying between them. Germline assignment: CDR1 SGHTS and CDR2 YDEGEE. The CDR3 region has the DNA TGTGCCAGCAGCACCCCGGGACCTAGGAACACTGAAGCTTTCTTT. As protein: CASSTPGPRNTEAFF.

This rearrangement joins TRBV7-3 to TRBJ2-1, with a tentative D call TRBD2 (5 bases). Germline loops: CDR1 SGHTA, CDR2 FQGTGA. V lost 4 bases, J lost 8 bases, and 12 bases lay in between. CDR3 length: 13 residues. The CDR3 nucleotides are TGTGCCAGCAGCTCCACGGCGGGTGATGAGCAGTTCTTC. Amino acid sequence: CASSSTAGDEQFF.

The rearrangement links TRBV5-6 to TRBJ2-1; D may be TRBD2 (5 bases). The germline gives CDR1 SGHDT, CDR2 YYEEEE. V lost 0 bases, J lost 5 bases, and 6 bases lay in between. The CDR3 covers 13 residues. This chain's CDR3 is CASSLAGNNEQFF. The CDR3 nucleotides are TGTGCCAGCAGCTTGGCGGGAAACAATGAGCAGTTCTTC.

This clonotype was seen only a few times. The chain is built from TRBV7-2 and TRBJ2-7; perhaps TRBD2 as D (5 bases). Deletions cut 3 bases from V and 1 base from J, with 7 bases between. This CDR3 contains 13 residues. Germline V lookup: CDR1 SGHTA, CDR2 FQGNSA. The CDR3 protein is CASSFGKSYEQYF. The CDR3 DNA reads TGTGCCAGCAGCTTCGGGAAATCCTACGAGCAGTACTTC.

This clonotype was seen repeatedly, ten times or more. The V and J genes are TRBV7-2 and TRBJ2-1; D remains ambiguous. Deletions cut 5 bases from V and 6 bases from J, with 8 bases between. The CDR3 sequence is 12 residues long. Germline V gene data show CDR1 as SGHTA and CDR2 as FQGNSA. The chain's CDR3 is CASSPRVNEQFF. CDR3 sequence (DNA): TGTGCCAGCAGCCCCAGAGTCAATGAGCAGTTCTTC.

There are many counts of this clonotype. The gene calls are TRBV7-6 and TRBJ2-2, with unresolved D. Trimming left V 5 bases short and J 4 bases short, with 11 bases between. CDR1 is SGHVS, CDR2 FNYEAQ, per germline. This CDR3 has 14 residues. The CDR3 DNA reads as TGTGCCAGCAGCCCCCCAAGCGTCACCGGGGAGCTGTTTTTT. This encodes CASSPPSVTGELFF.

The chain is built from TRBV19 and TRBJ1-1, with D uncertain. This CDR3 region has 14 residues. V lost 3 bases, J lost 6 bases, and 14 bases lay in between. Germline lookup yields CDR1 LNHDA and CDR2 SQIVND (reference sequence). The CDR3 nucleotides are TGTGCCAGTAGTATTTCGGGGAGCGGGCCTGAAGCTTTCTTT. It yields the protein CASSISGSGPEAFF.

This clonotype was counted at least ten times. This chain connects TRBV2 to TRBJ1-2, with D possibly matching TRBD1 (5 bases). Germline CDR1 SNHLY, CDR2 FYNNEI. The CDR3 runs 14 residues. Trimming shortened V by 5 bases and J by 1 base, and 11 bases separated the two germline ends. The CDR3 spells CASSQTTVNYGYTF. CDR3 DNA: TGTGCCAGCAGTCAAACGACAGTTAACTATGGCTACACCTTC.

The chain carries TRBV2 and TRBJ2-1; either TRBD1 or TRBD2 may supply D (7 bases each). V dropped 7 bases and J dropped 7 bases, with 26 bases sitting between them. Germline CDR1 SNHLY, CDR2 FYNNEI. The CDR3 sequence is 17 residues long. CDR3 DNA sequence: TGTGCCAGCAACGTGGCACTAACAGGGGAGGGGTTAAATGAGCAGTTCTTC. Translating it yields CASNVALTGEGLNEQFF.

This clonotype has a count of ten or more. The gene calls are TRBV4-3 and TRBJ1-2; possibly TRBD1 for D (6 bases). Trimming left V 0 bases short and J 7 bases short, with 12 bases between. The CDR3 has 14 residues. Germline values: CDR1 LGHNA, CDR2 YSLEER. CDR3 nucleotides: TGCGCCAGCAGCCAAGACAGGGGAGGAGGTGGCTACACCTTC. Translating it yields CASSQDRGGGGYTF.

The chain uses TRBV28 and TRBJ2-3; D possibly matches TRBD1 or TRBD2 (5 bases each). The CDR3 spans 13 residues. The V gene lost 4 bases and the J gene lost 10 bases, with 15 bases spanning the gap. Germline V CDR1 and CDR2: MDHEN, SYDVKM. CDR3 sequence: CASSSFARGAQYF. The CDR3 nucleotides read TGTGCCAGCAGTTCATTCGCCCGGGGCGCGCAGTATTTT.

This rearrangement joins TRBV24-1 to TRBJ2-1; a possible D gene is TRBD2 (7 bases). The germline gives CDR1 KGHDR, CDR2 SFDVKD. Trimming shortened V by 2 bases and J by 5 bases, and 12 bases separated the two germline ends. The CDR3 length is 15 residues. CDR3 sequence reads: CATSDYIGGDNEQFF. CDR3 bases: TGTGCCACCAGTGATTATATAGGGGGGGACAATGAGCAGTTCTTC.

V is TRBV20-1 and J is TRBJ1-3, with unresolved D. Between the trimmed V and J ends, which lost 1 base and 4 bases, there was a span of 8 bases. This CDR3 contains 13 residues. Germline CDR1 reads DFQATT; CDR2 reads SNEGSKA (reference sequence). CDR3 in DNA: TGCAGTGCTAGAGCCCAAGGGGGAAACACCATATATTTT. This sequence encodes CSARAQGGNTIYF.

At least ten counts were recorded for this clonotype. The rearrangement links TRBV28 to TRBJ2-2; D perhaps matches TRBD1 (7 bases). Deletions cut 5 bases from V and 7 bases from J, with 17 bases between. The germline gives CDR1 MDHEN, CDR2 SYDVKM. This CDR3 comprises 15 residues. The CDR3 sequence is CASSAGQNHHGELFF. CDR3 DNA sequence: TGTGCCAGCAGTGCGGGACAGAATCATCACGGGGAGCTGTTTTTT.

The chain is built from TRBV5-4 and TRBJ1-2; 8 bases agree with TRBD1. Germline lookup yields CDR1 SGHNT and CDR2 YYREEE (reference sequence). This CDR3 contains 16 residues. J lost 2 bases, V lost 4 bases, and 10 bases had no gene match. The CDR3 sequence: CASSPGQATSNYGYTF. DNA for the CDR3: TGTGCCAGCAGCCCGGGACAGGCGACCTCAAACTATGGCTACACCTTC.

V is TRBV20-1 and J is TRBJ2-7, with D maybe TRBD2 (6 bases). V was cut by 0 bases and J by 3 bases, with 15 bases left in between. Germline CDR1 DFQATT, CDR2 SNEGSKA (reference sequence). The CDR3 loop spans 15 amino acids. The CDR3 region is CSARDLASAIYEQYF. The CDR3 DNA is TGCAGTGCTAGAGATCTAGCGTCCGCCATCTACGAGCAGTACTTC.

This clonotype showed up many times. The chain employs TRBV5-4 and TRBJ2-5; 7 positions match TRBD2. V dropped 4 bases and J dropped 0; count of bases not matched to a gene: 9. Germline V gene data show CDR1 as SGHNT and CDR2 as YYREEE (reference sequence). The length of the CDR3 is 16 residues. DNA of the CDR3: TGTGCCAGCAGCCGACGGGGGGAGGCGGACCAAGAGACCCAGTACTTC. Residues: CASSRRGEADQETQYF.

The CDR3 is CASSYGHRDYNSPLHF. The CDR3, as DNA: TGCGCCAGCAGCTATGGCCACCGGGACTATAATTCACCCCTCCACTTT. The chain has TRBV5-1 and TRBJ1-6; D ambiguous. This CDR3 has 16 residues. Trimming pared 3 bases from V and 3 bases from J, leaving 13 bases between. Germline loops: CDR1 SGHRS, CDR2 YFSETQ.

This clonotype was detected a few times. The chain recombines TRBV27 with TRBJ2-4; 10 nucleotides agree with TRBD2. The CDR3 is 16 residues long. Losses at the gene ends were 5 bases for V and 0 bases for J; bases not matched to a gene: 4. Germline values: CDR1 MNHEY, CDR2 SMNVEV (reference sequence). The CDR3 region is CASSPRTSGAKNIQYF. The CDR3 region has the DNA TGTGCCAGCAGTCCCAGGACTAGCGGAGCCAAAAACATTCAGTACTTC.

The rearrangement uses TRBV7-9 and TRBJ2-3; the D gene is possibly TRBD2 (5 bases). CDR3 length: 15 amino acids. Germline CDR1 is SEHNR and CDR2 is FQNEAQ (reference sequence). V lost 5 bases and J lost 0, with 12 bases in between. The CDR3 loop is CASSPGLSSTDTQYF. The CDR3 nucleotides are TGTGCCAGCAGCCCAGGACTTTCTAGCACAGATACGCAGTATTTT.